These 27 T cell receptor beta chains share one sample of origin, sequenced in a study of early T cells in non-severe SARS-CoV-2 infection (dated by TCRdb to the early 2020s). The library was generated by 5' RACE. The sequencer listed for this sample is NextSeq 500. TCRdb took the public reads, trimmed them with fastp at Q25, ran MiXCR for clone calling and kept in-frame beta chains. All rows with the same CDR3 protein become a single entry with the most common DNA and genes. The sample includes tens of thousands of distinct CDR3 sequences, with around 6% observed a single time. The leading ten clones occupy 7.6% of the sample. Sequenced: whole blood. These receptors were collected from an adult who was a healthcare worker with PCR-confirmed SARS-CoV-2 infection or an uninfected control (not recorded which).

V and J are TRBV12-5 and TRBJ2-4, with 7 bases identical to TRBD1. The germline V gene encodes CDR1 LGHNT and CDR2 FRNRAP. This CDR3 spans 20 amino acids. J was trimmed by 1 base and V by 1 base; bases with no gene match: 16. CDR3 in DNA: TGTGCTAGTGGTTTGGCCCGATTTGGGACAGACTATACGGCCAAAAACATTCAGTACTTC. Translation: CASGLARFGTDYTAKNIQYF. The whole variable domain, filled in from reference TRBV12-5 and TRBJ2-4, reads DARVTQTPRHKVTEMGQEVTMRCQPILGHNTVFWYRQTMMQGLELLAYFRNRAPLDDSGMPKDRFSAEMPDATLATLKIQPSEPRDSAVYFCASGLARFGTDYTAKNIQYFGAGTRLSVL.

This clonotype appeared a few times. J is TRBJ2-7 and V is TRBV13, with D perhaps TRBD1 or TRBD2 (5 bases each). Trimming took off 4 bases at V and 3 bases at J, with 22 bases between the two ends. There are 17 residues in the CDR3. Germline V lookup: CDR1 PRHDT, CDR2 FYEKMQ (reference sequence). This CDR3 reads CASSSRDRDVGNYEQYF. CDR3 in DNA: TGTGCCAGCAGCTCTCGGGACCGGGACGTGGGAAACTACGAGCAGTACTTC.

Ten or more counts support this clonotype. V gene TRBV20-1 combines with J gene TRBJ2-1; D remains unclear. The CDR3 runs to 12 residues. V was clipped by 1 base and J by 7 bases, with 8 bases between them. Germline V gene lookup returns CDR1 DFQATT and CDR2 SNEGSKA (reference sequence). CDR3 coding DNA: TGCAGTGCTAGAGGTGGGCAGAATGAGCAGTTCTTC. Its protein is CSARGGQNEQFF.

The sample holds many counts of this clonotype. V and J are TRBV27 and TRBJ2-7, with D possibly matching TRBD2 (5 bases). This CDR3 contains 15 residues. The germline gives CDR1 MNHEY, CDR2 SMNVEV (reference sequence). The V end was cut by 6 bases, the J end by 4 bases, with 19 bases between. CDR3 bases: TGTGCCAGCAGATGGCTAGCTGAAGTTCCGTACGAGCAGTACTTC. Protein product: CASRWLAEVPYEQYF.

This clonotype was seen repeatedly, ten times or more. The chain carries TRBV5-1 and TRBJ2-1; 8 bases map to TRBD2. Trimming took 5 bases from V and 5 from J; bases not matched to a gene: 6. CDR1 and CDR2 (germline): SGHRS, YFSETQ. This CDR3 has 14 residues. The CDR3 sequence is CASSGIAGNNEQFF. The CDR3 DNA follows: TGCGCCAGCAGTGGGATAGCGGGGAACAATGAGCAGTTCTTC.

Ten or more counts support this clonotype. CDR3 nucleotide sequence: TGTGCCAGCAGCTTCGGGGGGGTCCGCTACGAGCAGTACTTC. Its protein is CASSFGGVRYEQYF. The V gene is TRBV28, the J gene TRBJ2-7; TRBD2 matches 8 bases. The germline V gene has CDR1 MDHEN and CDR2 SYDVKM. There are 14 residues in the CDR3. With V trimmed by 6 bases and J by 3 bases, 7 bases remained unmatched. The whole variable domain, remainder taken from reference TRBV28 and TRBJ2-7, is DVKVTQSSRYLVKRTGEKVFLECVQDMDHENMFWYRQDPGLGLRLIYFSYDVKMKEKGDIPEGYSVSREKKERFSLILESASTNQTSMYLCASSFGGVRYEQYFGPGTRLTVT.

This clonotype was seen more than once but under ten times. The chain recombines TRBV19 with TRBJ2-2; 13 nucleotides match TRBD2. V dropped 0 bases and J dropped 4; count of bases not matched to a gene: 8. The CDR3 sequence is 19 residues long. The germline gives CDR1 LNHDA, CDR2 SQIVND (reference sequence). CDR3 protein: CASSIDQVGLAGVTGELFF. The CDR3 nucleotides are TGTGCCAGTAGTATAGATCAGGTCGGACTAGCGGGAGTCACCGGGGAGCTGTTTTTT.

The sample holds many counts of this clonotype. The V and J genes are TRBV10-2 and TRBJ2-7, with 11 bases aligning to TRBD2. Trimming took 9 bases from V and 5 from J; bases not matched to a gene: 3. This CDR3 is built from 12 residues. Germline values: CDR1 WSHSY, CDR2 SAAADI. For the CDR3, the DNA is TGCGCCAGTATAGCGGGAGGGGACGAGCAGTACTTC. Its translation: CASIAGGDEQYF.

This clonotype has ten or more counts. This chain joins TRBV7-8 and TRBJ2-7; D remains unclear. The CDR3 loop spans 14 amino acids. V was pared by 1 base and J by 11 bases, with 18 bases between. The germline gives CDR1 SGHVS, CDR2 FQNEAQ. The CDR3 sequence is CASSLGGSPSGEYF. The CDR3 bases are TGTGCCAGCAGCTTAGGTGGGTCCCCTAGTGGGGAGTACTTC.

This clonotype was seen repeatedly, ten times or more. The chain is built from TRBV19 and TRBJ1-2; D is undetermined. Trimming pared 4 bases from V and 8 bases from J, leaving 8 bases between. CDR3 length equals 11 residues. Germline CDR1 LNHDA, CDR2 SQIVND (reference sequence). The CDR3 DNA is TGTGCCAGTAGTAGCAGAGGAGGCTACACCTTC. As protein: CASSSRGGYTF. Using reference TRBV19 and TRBJ1-2 for the parts outside the CDR3, the full variable domain is DGGITQSPKYLFRKEGQNVTLSCEQNLNHDAMYWYRQDPGQGLRLIYYSQIVNDFQKGDIAEGYSVSREKKESFPLTVTSAQKNPTAFYLCASSSRGGYTFGSGTRLTVV.

This clonotype came up many times. The chain combines TRBV20-1 with TRBJ2-2, with D possibly matching TRBD2 (6 bases). V lost 1 base, J lost 1 base, and 13 bases lay in between. The CDR3 sequence is 16 residues long. CDR1 is DFQATT and CDR2 is SNEGSKA in the germline V gene (reference sequence). CDR3 loop: CSARASGRGNTGELFF. In DNA, the CDR3 is TGCAGTGCTAGAGCCTCCGGGAGAGGGAACACCGGGGAGCTGTTTTTT.

This clonotype showed up many times. This chain joins TRBV4-1 and TRBJ2-1, with D tentatively TRBD1 (5 bases). The ends were cut back, 3 bases at V and 6 bases at J, with 9 bases in the middle. Per germline, CDR1 MGHRA and CDR2 YSYEKL. The CDR3 has 13 residues. CDR3 DNA sequence: TGCGCCAGCAGCCAGCTAGACAGCAATGAGCAGTTCTTC. This encodes CASSQLDSNEQFF.

The sample holds many counts of this clonotype. CDR3 protein: CASSIGSPYNEQFF. The CDR3 DNA is TGTGCCAGCAGTATAGGGTCCCCCTACAATGAGCAGTTCTTC. This rearrangement joins TRBV12-3 or TRBV12-4 to TRBJ2-1, with D hard to call. V lost 5 bases and J 2 bases, leaving 10 bases between the germline ends. This CDR3 spans 14 amino acids.

At least ten counts were recorded for this clonotype. V and J are TRBV18 and TRBJ1-2; D is undetermined. CDR1 and CDR2 (germline): KGHSH, LQKENI. V was trimmed by 0 bases and J by 8 bases, leaving 13 bases between them. CDR3 length: 14 amino acids. In nucleotides, the CDR3 is TGTGCCAGCTCACCACCCTTAAGGGAGGGAGGCTACACCTTC. Translating gives CASSPPLREGGYTF. Using reference TRBV18 and TRBJ1-2 for the parts outside the CDR3, the full variable domain is NAGVMQNPRHLVRRRGQEARLRCSPMKGHSHVYWYRQLPEEGLKFMVYLQKENIIDESGMPKERFSAEFPKEGPSILRIQQVVRGDSAAYFCASSPPLREGGYTFGSGTRLTVV.

This clonotype was observed many times. The CDR3: CASSAGTFYTGELFF. The DNA of the CDR3 is TGTGCCAGCAGCGCCGGGACTTTTTACACCGGGGAGCTGTTTTTT. This chain links TRBV5-6 with TRBJ2-2; D is perhaps TRBD2 (6 bases). CDR3 length: 15 amino acids. Trimming cost V 4 bases and J 3 bases, with 13 bases left between them. CDR1 SGHDT and CDR2 YYEEEE come from the germline V gene.

This chain joins TRBV5-1 and TRBJ2-7; weak D call: TRBD2 (6 bases). Trimming shortened V by 5 bases and J by 0 bases, and 27 bases separated the two germline ends. The CDR3 is 19 amino acids. Germline-derived CDR1 and CDR2 are SGHRS and YFSETQ. The CDR3 region has the DNA TGCGCCAGCAGGGGCCGGGACTCATTAACGTTAGTTGCCTCCTACGAGCAGTACTTC. Translating gives CASRGRDSLTLVASYEQYF.

This clonotype showed up many times. The V and J genes are TRBV12-3 or TRBV12-4 and TRBJ2-6; TRBD2 matches 7 bases. This CDR3 region has 18 residues. J gave up 0 bases and V 5 bases, and 10 bases lay outside the gene matches. The CDR3 DNA follows: TGTGCCAGCAGTCCAGGGTCCGGGAGGAGCTCTGGGGCCAACGTCCTGACTTTC. The encoded protein is CASSPGSGRSSGANVLTF.

This clonotype was counted many times. The CDR3 nucleotides are TGTGCCAGCAGTGACTCCCTGGGGACCCTCCACTTT. Translated: CASSDSLGTLHF. This chain connects TRBV6-4 to TRBJ1-6; D gene unclear. The V gene's germline CDR1 is MRHNA and CDR2 SNTAGT. The germline V and J ends were trimmed by 0 bases and 14 bases, with 8 bases remaining between them. This CDR3 region has 12 residues.

There are many counts of this clonotype. The V gene is TRBV27, the J gene TRBJ1-6, with D uncertain. Germline assignment: CDR1 MNHEY and CDR2 SMNVEV (reference sequence). V lost 6 bases and J 3 bases, leaving 15 bases between the germline ends. The CDR3 extends over 16 amino acids. The CDR3 is CASRESSVGYNSPLHF. The CDR3 DNA sequence: TGTGCCAGCAGGGAGAGCAGCGTTGGCTATAATTCACCCCTCCACTTT.

With respect to this clonotype: In this CDR3 the conserved last residue, phenylalanine or tryptophan, is missing, so a read error is likely. The chain has TRBV12-3 or TRBV12-4 and TRBJ2-3, with 7 bases aligning to TRBD1. V lost 3 bases and J lost 0; bases outside the gene matches: 3. The CDR3 has 15 residues. CDR3 loop: CASSLGQTSTDTQYS. CDR3 coding DNA: TGTGCCAGCAGTTTGGGACAGACTAGCACAGATACGCAGTATTCT.

This clonotype occurred a few times. The genes are TRBV29-1 and TRBJ2-3, with D perhaps TRBD2 (5 bases). From germline, CDR1 is SQVTM and CDR2 ANQGSEA. Trimming took 8 bases from V and 4 from J, leaving 16 bases between them. The CDR3 has 13 amino acids. CDR3: CSYSYGISDTQYF. The CDR3 region has the DNA TGCAGCTACTCCTACGGGATCTCAGATACGCAGTATTTT.

This clonotype has a count of ten or more. The chain links TRBV7-2 to TRBJ2-1; D ambiguous. This CDR3 comprises 15 residues. V was cut by 2 bases and J by 7 bases, with 15 bases left in between. Germline V lookup: CDR1 SGHTA, CDR2 FQGNSA. The CDR3 sequence: CASSLRSATINEQFF. The CDR3, as DNA: TGTGCCAGCAGCTTACGATCAGCCACCATTAATGAGCAGTTCTTC.

In its sample, this clonotype was seen many times. The genes are TRBV6-1 and TRBJ1-3; tentative D call: TRBD1 (6 bases). Germline V CDR1 and CDR2: MNHNS, SASEGT. V was shortened by 2 bases and J by 0 bases, with 14 bases between the two germline ends. This CDR3 has 17 amino acids. CDR3 amino acids: CASSEPDRLISGNTIYF. DNA for the CDR3: TGTGCCAGCAGTGAACCGGACAGATTAATCTCTGGAAACACCATATATTTT.

This clonotype was counted ten times or more. The V and J genes are TRBV10-3 and TRBJ2-3; weak D call: TRBD1 (5 bases). V was pared by 4 bases and J by 1 base, with 9 bases between. CDR1 and CDR2 from the germline V gene are ENHRY and SYGVKD. CDR3 length equals 14 residues. The CDR3 bases are TGTGCCATCAGTGGGCAGGGCCGCACAGATACGCAGTATTTT. The encoded protein is CAISGQGRTDTQYF.

This clonotype was counted between two and nine times. The CDR3 here is CASSPYATNEKLFF. In nucleotides, the CDR3 is TGTGCCAGCAGCCCCTACGCAACTAATGAAAAACTGTTTTTT. The V call is TRBV7-9, the J call TRBJ1-4; D is unresolved. The CDR3 sequence is 14 residues long. Between the trimmed V and J ends, which lost 5 bases and 0 bases, there was a span of 7 bases. CDR1 is SEHNR and CDR2 is FQNEAQ in the germline V gene (reference sequence).

Many counts were recorded for this clonotype. The chain uses TRBV20-1 and TRBJ1-5, with 8 bases aligning to TRBD1. Germline assignment: CDR1 DFQATT and CDR2 SNEGSKA (reference sequence). This CDR3 is built from 14 residues. J gave up 4 bases and V 6 bases, and 8 bases lay outside the gene matches. This CDR3 reads CSAEGQGTNQPQHF. CDR3 DNA: TGCAGTGCAGAAGGACAGGGCACTAATCAGCCCCAGCATTTT.

This clonotype was detected ten times or more. This rearrangement joins TRBV20-1 to TRBJ2-5; D may be TRBD2 (6 bases). The CDR3 runs to 13 residues. Germline CDR1 reads DFQATT; CDR2 reads SNEGSKA (reference sequence). The V end lost 4 bases, the J end lost 0 bases, and 9 bases lay between the germline ends. Here the CDR3 reads CSATRGYQETQYF. The CDR3 nucleotides read TGCAGTGCTACCCGGGGGTACCAAGAGACCCAGTACTTC.